The source of this T cell receptor beta chain is a study of T cell responses to AZD1222 COVID-19 vaccine. V shed 2 bases and J 5 bases; nucleotides not matched to a gene: 2. Germline CDR1 reads MGHRA; CDR2 reads YSYEKL. The CDR3 is 14 amino acids. The data were produced by immunoSEQ multiplex PCR, yet TCRdb's version contains in-frame clones alone and is incomplete. The top ten hold about 5.2% of the sample, which has tens of thousands of clones, around nine tenths seen once. The J gene is TRBJ1-4, the V gene TRBV4-1; 7 bases are shared with TRBD1. This clonotype originated in an adult in good health. The sequencing here drew on peripheral blood, taken on day 0 of AZD1222 vaccination. DNA of the CDR3: TGCGCCAGCAGCCAAACAGGGGTAAATGAAAAACTGTTTTTT. Its protein product is CASSQTGVNEKLFF.